Below, one T cell receptor beta chain is given with its context. Its specificity is unknown. The ends lost 4 bases at V and 4 bases at J; junction bases unmatched: 12. CDR1 is SGHNT and CDR2 is YENEEA in the germline V gene. This CDR3 has 17 residues. These data are taken from a study of Ad26.COV2.S vaccination and SARS-CoV-2 variants. The wider study: Ad26.COV2.S shots went into the muscle once or twice, 56 days apart. Points from the study as a whole: Measurements of TCR breadth and depth may have given underestimates of the total T cell responses. Placebo recipients trailed vaccine recipients in spike-specific TCR breadth.

Treatment defined: 19 received Ad26.COV2.S at low or high dose, single or two shots; about five received placebo; per-sample allocation not given. Sampling was performed 63 days after the first vaccine or placebo injection. It was an adult aged 18-55 years in Boston who was the donor. Libraries were prepared by immunoSEQ multiplex PCR; TCRdb keeps only in-frame clonotypes and omits some of them. The sample holds 500,000 or so clones, 75% to 90% seen once. The TCR originated in a person aged 18-60 years who received the Ad26.COV2.S COVID-19 vaccine or a placebo. The input for sequencing was peripheral blood, taken in a trial of Ad26.COV2.S vaccine versus placebo. This sequence joins TRBV11-3 and TRBJ2-3; TRBD2 matches at 9 bases. The CDR3 sequence: CASSWGVAGGPSDTQYF. Written as DNA, the CDR3 is TGTGCCAGCAGCTGGGGGGTCGCGGGAGGGCCCTCAGATACGCAGTATTTT. Together with reference TRBV11-3 and TRBJ2-3, the CDR3 gives the full variable domain: EAGVVQSPRYKIIEKKQPVAFWCNPISGHNTLYWYLQNLGQGPELLIRYENEEAVDDSQLPKDRFSAERLKGVDSTLKIQPAELGDSAVYLCASSWGVAGGPSDTQYFGPGTRLTVL.